One T cell receptor beta chain is described in this entry. Its target is unknown. The data belong to a study of beta chain features in type 1 diabetes. Overall study results and limits: In all four CD4+ subsets, TCRB CDR3 length was significantly, moderately reduced in type 1 diabetes.

Germline assignment: CDR1 SEHNR and CDR2 FQNEAQ (reference sequence). This CDR3 contains 18 residues. The ends were cut back, 0 bases at V and 4 bases at J, with 22 bases in the middle. Reverse transcription of all isolated RNA meant that expressed TCRB transcripts were sequenced. TCRdb's table, derived via immunoSEQ multiplex PCR, lists solely in-frame clones and lacks some. The table lists 600,000 or so clones, approximately 13% of them singletons. This rearrangement joins TRBV7-9 to TRBJ2-7; TRBD1 might be the D (6 bases). Material: naive CD4+ T cells from blood. The clonotype originates from a man aged 25-40 years with type 1 diabetes. The CDR3 nucleotides are TGTGCCAGCAGCTTAGCCCCCGGAGGACAGAGACGTAGTTACGAGCAGTACTTC. Translation: CASSLAPGGQRRSYEQYF. The full variable domain, completed using reference TRBV7-9 and TRBJ2-7, is DTGVSQNPRHKITKRGQNVTFRCDPISEHNRLYWYRQTLGQGPEFLTYFQNEAQLEKSRLLSDRFSAERPKGSFSTLEIQRTEQGDSAMYLCASSLAPGGQRRSYEQYFGPGTRLTVT.